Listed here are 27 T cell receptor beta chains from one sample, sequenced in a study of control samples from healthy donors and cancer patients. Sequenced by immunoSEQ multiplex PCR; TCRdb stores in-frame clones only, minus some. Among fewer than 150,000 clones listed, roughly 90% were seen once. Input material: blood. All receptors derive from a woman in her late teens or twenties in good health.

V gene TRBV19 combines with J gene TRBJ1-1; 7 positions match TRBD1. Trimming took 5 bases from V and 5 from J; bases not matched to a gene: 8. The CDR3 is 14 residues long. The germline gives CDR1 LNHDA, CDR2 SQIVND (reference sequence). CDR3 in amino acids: CASSATGQKTEAFF. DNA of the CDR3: TGTGCCAGTAGTGCCACGGGACAGAAGACTGAAGCTTTCTTT.

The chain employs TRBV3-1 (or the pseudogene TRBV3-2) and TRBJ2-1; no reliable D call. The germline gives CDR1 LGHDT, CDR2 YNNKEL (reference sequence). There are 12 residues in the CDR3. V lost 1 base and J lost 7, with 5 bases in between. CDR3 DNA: TGTGCCAGCAGCCAAGTCCGTAATGAGCAGTTCTTC. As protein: CASSQVRNEQFF.

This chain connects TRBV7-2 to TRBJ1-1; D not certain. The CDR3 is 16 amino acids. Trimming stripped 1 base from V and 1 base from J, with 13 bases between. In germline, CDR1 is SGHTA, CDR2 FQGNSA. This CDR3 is CASSLGSGWENTEAFF. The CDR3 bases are TGTGCCAGCAGCTTAGGGTCAGGTTGGGAGAACACTGAAGCTTTCTTT.

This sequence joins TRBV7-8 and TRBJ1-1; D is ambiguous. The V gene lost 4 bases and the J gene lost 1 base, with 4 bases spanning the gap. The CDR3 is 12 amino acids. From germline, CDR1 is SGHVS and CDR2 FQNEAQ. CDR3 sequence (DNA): TGTGCCAGCAGCTCCACGAACACTGAAGCTTTCTTT. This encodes CASSSTNTEAFF.

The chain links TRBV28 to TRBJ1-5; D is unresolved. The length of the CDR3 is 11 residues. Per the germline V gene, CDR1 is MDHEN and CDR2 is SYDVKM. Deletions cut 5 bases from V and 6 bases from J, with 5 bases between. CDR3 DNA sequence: TGTGCCAGCAGTAGAATTCAGCCCCAGCATTTT. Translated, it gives CASSRIQPQHF.

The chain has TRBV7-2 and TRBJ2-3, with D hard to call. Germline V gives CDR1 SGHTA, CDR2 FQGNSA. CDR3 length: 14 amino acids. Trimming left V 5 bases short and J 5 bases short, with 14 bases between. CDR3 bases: TGTGCCAGCAGCCCAAAAGTGGGAAGAGATACGCAGTATTTT. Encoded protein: CASSPKVGRDTQYF.

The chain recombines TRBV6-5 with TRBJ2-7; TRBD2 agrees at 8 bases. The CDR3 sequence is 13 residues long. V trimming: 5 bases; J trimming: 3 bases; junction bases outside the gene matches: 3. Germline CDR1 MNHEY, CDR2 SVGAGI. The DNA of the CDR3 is TGTGCCAGCAGTATGGGACTAGTCTACGAGCAGTACTTC. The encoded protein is CASSMGLVYEQYF.

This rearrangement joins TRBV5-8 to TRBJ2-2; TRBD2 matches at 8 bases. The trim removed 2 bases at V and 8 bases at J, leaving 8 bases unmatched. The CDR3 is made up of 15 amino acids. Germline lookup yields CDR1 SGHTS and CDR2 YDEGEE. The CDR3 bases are TGTGCCAGCAGCTTTGGCAGCGGGAGAGGGGGGGAGCTGTTTTTT. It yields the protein CASSFGSGRGGELFF.

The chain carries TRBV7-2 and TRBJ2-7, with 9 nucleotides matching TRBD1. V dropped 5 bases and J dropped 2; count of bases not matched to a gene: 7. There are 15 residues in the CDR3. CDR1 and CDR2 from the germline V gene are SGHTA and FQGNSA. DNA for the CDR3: TGTGCCAGCAGCCCCCGCCGACAGGGGGCCTACGAGCAGTACTTC. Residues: CASSPRRQGAYEQYF.

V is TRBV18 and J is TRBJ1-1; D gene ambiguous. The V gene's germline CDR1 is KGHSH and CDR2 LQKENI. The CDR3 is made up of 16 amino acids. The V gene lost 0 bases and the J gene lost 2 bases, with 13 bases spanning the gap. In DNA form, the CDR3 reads TGTGCCAGCTCACCACCGTTCGCTTACACAAACACTGAAGCTTTCTTT. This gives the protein CASSPPFAYTNTEAFF.

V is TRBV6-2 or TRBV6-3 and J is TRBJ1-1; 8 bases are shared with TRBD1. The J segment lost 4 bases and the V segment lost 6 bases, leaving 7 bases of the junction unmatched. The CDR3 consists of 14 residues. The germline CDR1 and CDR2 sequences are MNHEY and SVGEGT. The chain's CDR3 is CASSSTGAGTEAFF. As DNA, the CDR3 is TGTGCCAGCAGCTCGACAGGGGCTGGCACTGAAGCTTTCTTT.

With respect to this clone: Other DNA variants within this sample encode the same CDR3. CDR3 residues: CASSFGRNTEAFF. DNA for the CDR3: TGTGCCAGCAGTTTCGGCAGGAACACTGAAGCTTTCTTT. The rearrangement uses TRBV12-3 or TRBV12-4 and TRBJ1-1; D is uncertain. V lost 3 bases to trimming and J lost 1 base, with 6 bases between them. The CDR3 spans 13 residues.

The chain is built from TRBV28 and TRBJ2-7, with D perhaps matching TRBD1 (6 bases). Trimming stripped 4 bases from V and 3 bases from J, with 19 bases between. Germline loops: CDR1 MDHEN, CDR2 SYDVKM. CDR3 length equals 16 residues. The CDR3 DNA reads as TGTGCCAGCAGTTCGTCGACTGTTCAGGGGATCTACGAGCAGTACTTC. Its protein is CASSSSTVQGIYEQYF. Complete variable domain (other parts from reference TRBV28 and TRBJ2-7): DVKVTQSSRYLVKRTGEKVFLECVQDMDHENMFWYRQDPGLGLRLIYFSYDVKMKEKGDIPEGYSVSREKKERFSLILESASTNQTSMYLCASSSSTVQGIYEQYFGPGTRLTVT.

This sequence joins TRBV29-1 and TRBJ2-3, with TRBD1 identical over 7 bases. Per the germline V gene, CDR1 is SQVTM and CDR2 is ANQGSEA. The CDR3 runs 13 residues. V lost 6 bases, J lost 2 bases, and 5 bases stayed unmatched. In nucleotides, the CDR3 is TGCAGCGTGGGACAGCCTAACACAGATACGCAGTATTTT. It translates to CSVGQPNTDTQYF.

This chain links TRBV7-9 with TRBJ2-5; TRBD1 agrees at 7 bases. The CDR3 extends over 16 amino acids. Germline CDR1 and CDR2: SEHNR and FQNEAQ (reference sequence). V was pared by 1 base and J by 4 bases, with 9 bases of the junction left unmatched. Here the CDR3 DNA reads TGTGCCAGCAGCTTAGGGGGGACAGTGTCCAGAGAGACCCAGTACTTC. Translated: CASSLGGTVSRETQYF. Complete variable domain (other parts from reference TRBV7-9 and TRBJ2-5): DTGVSQNPRHKITKRGQNVTFRCDPISEHNRLYWYRQTLGQGPEFLTYFQNEAQLEKSRLLSDRFSAERPKGSFSTLEIQRTEQGDSAMYLCASSLGGTVSRETQYFGPGTRLLVL.

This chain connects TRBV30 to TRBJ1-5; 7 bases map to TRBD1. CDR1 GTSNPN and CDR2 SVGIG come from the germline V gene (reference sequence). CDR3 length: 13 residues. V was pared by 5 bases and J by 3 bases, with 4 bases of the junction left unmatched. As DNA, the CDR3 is TGTGCCTGGTCGACAGGGTACAATCAGCCCCAGCATTTT. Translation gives CAWSTGYNQPQHF.

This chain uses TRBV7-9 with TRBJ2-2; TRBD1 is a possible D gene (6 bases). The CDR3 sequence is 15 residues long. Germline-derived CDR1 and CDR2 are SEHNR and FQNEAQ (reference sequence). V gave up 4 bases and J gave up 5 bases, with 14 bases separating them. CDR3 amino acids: CASSSEGEWTGELFF. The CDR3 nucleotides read TGTGCCAGCAGCTCAGAGGGGGAGTGGACCGGGGAGCTGTTTTTT.

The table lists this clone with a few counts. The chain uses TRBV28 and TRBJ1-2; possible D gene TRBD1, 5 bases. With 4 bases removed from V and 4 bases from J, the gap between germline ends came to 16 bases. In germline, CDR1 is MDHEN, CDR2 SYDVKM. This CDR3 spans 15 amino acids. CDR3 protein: CASSSWERQLYGYTF. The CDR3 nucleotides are TGTGCCAGCAGTTCTTGGGAGAGACAGCTCTATGGCTACACCTTC.

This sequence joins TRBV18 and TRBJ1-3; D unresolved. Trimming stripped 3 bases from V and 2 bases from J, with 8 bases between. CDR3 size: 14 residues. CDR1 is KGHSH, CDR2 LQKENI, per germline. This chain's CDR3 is CASSPEPAGNTIYF. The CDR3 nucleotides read TGTGCCAGCTCACCGGAACCCGCTGGAAACACCATATATTTT. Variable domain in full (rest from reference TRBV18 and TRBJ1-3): NAGVMQNPRHLVRRRGQEARLRCSPMKGHSHVYWYRQLPEEGLKFMVYLQKENIIDESGMPKERFSAEFPKEGPSILRIQQVVRGDSAAYFCASSPEPAGNTIYFGEGSWLTVV.

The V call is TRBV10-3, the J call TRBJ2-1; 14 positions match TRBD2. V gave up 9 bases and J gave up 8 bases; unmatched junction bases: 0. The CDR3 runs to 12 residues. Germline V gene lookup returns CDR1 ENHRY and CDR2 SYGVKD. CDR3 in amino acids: CAMGLAGDEQFF. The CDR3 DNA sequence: TGTGCCATGGGACTAGCGGGGGATGAGCAGTTCTTC.

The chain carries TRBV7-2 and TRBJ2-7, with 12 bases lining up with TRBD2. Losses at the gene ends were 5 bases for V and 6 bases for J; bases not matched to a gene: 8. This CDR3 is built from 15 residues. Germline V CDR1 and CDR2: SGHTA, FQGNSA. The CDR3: CASSVTSGGRGEQYF. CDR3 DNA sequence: TGTGCCAGCAGCGTGACTAGCGGGGGACGGGGCGAGCAGTACTTC.

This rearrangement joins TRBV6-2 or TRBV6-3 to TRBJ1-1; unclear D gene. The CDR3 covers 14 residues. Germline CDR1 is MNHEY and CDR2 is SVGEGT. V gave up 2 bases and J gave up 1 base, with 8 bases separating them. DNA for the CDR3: TGTGCCAGCAGTTACCAGGCAGAGAACACTGAAGCTTTCTTT. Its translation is CASSYQAENTEAFF.

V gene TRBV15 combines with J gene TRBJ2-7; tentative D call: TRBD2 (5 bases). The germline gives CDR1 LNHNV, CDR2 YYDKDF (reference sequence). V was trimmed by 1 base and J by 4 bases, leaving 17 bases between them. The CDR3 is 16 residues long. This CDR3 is CATSRGGLSPVYEQYF. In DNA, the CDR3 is TGTGCCACCAGCAGAGGAGGGCTTTCCCCGGTTTACGAGCAGTACTTC.

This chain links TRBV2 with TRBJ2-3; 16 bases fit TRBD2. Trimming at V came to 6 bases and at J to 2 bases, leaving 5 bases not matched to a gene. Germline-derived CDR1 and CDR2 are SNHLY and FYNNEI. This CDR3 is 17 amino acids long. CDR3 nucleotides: TGTGCCAGCAGCTGGGGACTAGCGGGGGGGCCCACAGATACGCAGTATTTT. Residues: CASSWGLAGGPTDTQYF.

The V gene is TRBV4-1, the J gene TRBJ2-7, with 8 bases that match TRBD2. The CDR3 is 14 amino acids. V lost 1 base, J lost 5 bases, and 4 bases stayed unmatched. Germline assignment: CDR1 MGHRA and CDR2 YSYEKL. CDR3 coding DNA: TGCGCCAGCAGCCAAGCGGGGGGGACTAACGAGCAGTACTTC. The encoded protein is CASSQAGGTNEQYF.

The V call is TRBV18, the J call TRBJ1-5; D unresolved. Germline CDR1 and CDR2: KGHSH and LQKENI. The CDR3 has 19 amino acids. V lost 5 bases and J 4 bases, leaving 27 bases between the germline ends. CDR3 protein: CASSSSLPLNSGENQPQHF. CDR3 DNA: TGTGCCAGCTCATCCTCCCTCCCGCTCAATTCCGGGGAAAATCAGCCCCAGCATTTT.

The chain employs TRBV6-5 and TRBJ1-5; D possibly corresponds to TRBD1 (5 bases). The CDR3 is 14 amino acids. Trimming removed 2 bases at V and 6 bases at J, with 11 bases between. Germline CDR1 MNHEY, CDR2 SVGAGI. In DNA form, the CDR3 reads TGTGCCAGCAGTTACCAAACAGGTACTCAGCCCCAGCATTTT. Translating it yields CASSYQTGTQPQHF.